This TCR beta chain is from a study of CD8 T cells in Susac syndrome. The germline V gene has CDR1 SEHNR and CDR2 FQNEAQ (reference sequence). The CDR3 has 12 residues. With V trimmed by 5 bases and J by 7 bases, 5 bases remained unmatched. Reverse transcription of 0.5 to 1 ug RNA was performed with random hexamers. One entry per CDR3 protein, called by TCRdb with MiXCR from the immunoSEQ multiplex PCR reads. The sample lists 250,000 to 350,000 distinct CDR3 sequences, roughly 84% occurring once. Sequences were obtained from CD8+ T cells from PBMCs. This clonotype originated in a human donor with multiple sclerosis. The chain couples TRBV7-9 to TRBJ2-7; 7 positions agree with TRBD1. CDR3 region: CASSQNRGEQYF. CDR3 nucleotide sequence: TGTGCCAGCAGCCAAAACAGGGGAGAGCAGTACTTC.